This TCR beta chain was documented in a study of blood T cell repertoires in COVID-19. Study context: Nucleic acid was either cDNA or gDNA, and it came from T cells, B-cell-depleted T cells, or PBMCs.

As originally analysed: Estimates of nucleated cell counts were drawn from the amplification of reference gene primers. Libraries were prepared by immunoSEQ multiplex PCR; TCRdb keeps only in-frame clonotypes and omits some of them. V and J calls and clone size follow that table, whereas D and trimming were derived from the DNA. The repertoire holds over 300,000 clones, with around 89% as singletons. This clone was observed a single time. This TCR came from a young man with active or convalescent COVID-19. Input material: peripheral blood.

The CDR3 bases are TGTGCCAGCAGCCTCCTGAGCGGGGGAGGGACAGATACGCAGTATTTT. It translates to CASSLLSGGGTDTQYF. V is TRBV7-7 and J is TRBJ2-3, with TRBD2 identical over 8 bases. V lost 5 bases to trimming and J lost 3 bases; unmatched junction nucleotides: 10. The CDR3 is 16 amino acids. CDR1 and CDR2 (germline): SSHAT, FNYEAQ (reference sequence). Full variable domain (missing parts from reference TRBV7-7 and TRBJ2-3): GAGVSQSPRYKVTKRGQDVTLRCDPISSHATLYWYQQALGQGPEFLTYFNYEAQPDKSGLPSDRFSAERPEGSISTLTIQRTEQRDSAMYRCASSLLSGGGTDTQYFGPGTRLTVL.